One and the same sample provided the 29 T cell receptor beta chains below, sequenced in a study of high-grade serous ovarian cancer treatment subgroups (dated by TCRdb to about 2021). The tumor samples were collected prior to definitive surgery or chemotherapy. The library relied on the immunoSEQ multiplex PCR assay. TCRdb took this table from immuneACCESS and kept in-frame rearrangements with V and J called. Such tables lack part of the clones; where checked against another copy, unresolved V genes explain under half of the gap, and the rest is unexplained. This sample is represented by several thousand clones; 88% of them were singletons. The ten largest clones add up to around 1.7% of the sample. Sequenced input: tumor tissue. The receptors come from a human donor with high-grade serous ovarian cancer.

The gene calls are TRBV6-5 and TRBJ2-2; D possibly corresponds to TRBD1 (5 bases). Trimming took off 7 bases at V and 7 bases at J, with 19 bases between the two ends. This CDR3 has 15 residues. Germline CDR1 reads MNHEY; CDR2 reads SVGAGI. CDR3 in DNA: TGTGCCAGCACCTCCGGGCAGGGCTCCGGCGGGGAGCTGTTTTTT. Translating it yields CASTSGQGSGGELFF.

J is TRBJ1-4 and V is TRBV5-4, with D maybe TRBD1 (6 bases). V lost 0 bases, J lost 5 bases, and 8 bases lay in between. The CDR3 contains 14 residues. The germline V gene has CDR1 SGHNT and CDR2 YYREEE (reference sequence). The CDR3 nucleotides are TGTGCCAGCAGCTTGGAAGGGGGGAATGAAAAACTGTTTTTT. Encoded protein: CASSLEGGNEKLFF.

The rearrangement joins TRBV30 to TRBJ2-2; D uncertain. The length of the CDR3 is 13 residues. V lost 3 bases to trimming and J lost 5 bases, with 10 bases between them. In germline, CDR1 is GTSNPN, CDR2 SVGIG (reference sequence). The CDR3 nucleotides are TGTGCCTGGAGAAACGGGCGGACCGGGGAGCTGTTTTTT. Its translation: CAWRNGRTGELFF. The variable domain in full, completed from reference TRBV30 and TRBJ2-2, reads SQTIHQWPATLVQPVGSPLSLECTVEGTSNPNLYWYRQAAGRGLQLLFYSVGIGQISSEVPQNLSASRPQDRQFILSSKKLLLSDSGFYLCAWRNGRTGELFFGEGSRLTVL.

The V and J genes are TRBV6-5 and TRBJ2-3; 10 positions agree with TRBD2. This CDR3 has 14 amino acids. Germline loops: CDR1 MNHEY, CDR2 SVGAGI. V lost 6 bases and J lost 6; bases outside the gene matches: 6. The CDR3 protein is CASRSGLASDTQYF. CDR3 bases: TGTGCCAGCAGATCGGGACTAGCGAGTGATACGCAGTATTTT.

V gene TRBV5-1 combines with J gene TRBJ2-1; D is undetermined. Germline CDR1 is SGHRS and CDR2 is YFSETQ. CDR3 size: 14 residues. Trimming stripped 2 bases from V and 5 bases from J, with 11 bases between. CDR3 amino acids: CASSFSGLHNEQFF. As DNA, the CDR3 is TGCGCCAGCAGCTTTTCCGGGCTTCACAATGAGCAGTTCTTC.

This chain connects TRBV5-1 to TRBJ1-6, with 7 bases identical to TRBD1. Losses at the gene ends were 0 bases for V and 0 bases for J; bases not matched to a gene: 6. Germline V gene sequence: CDR1 SGHRS, CDR2 YFSETQ. This CDR3 has 18 residues. The CDR3 here is CASSLEGARGSYNSPLHF. CDR3 sequence (DNA): TGCGCCAGCAGCTTGGAGGGGGCAAGAGGCTCCTATAATTCACCCCTCCACTTT. The variable domain in full, completed from reference TRBV5-1 and TRBJ1-6, reads KAGVTQTPRYLIKTRGQQVTLSCSPISGHRSVSWYQQTPGQGLQFLFEYFSETQRNKGNFPGRFSGRQFSNSRSEMNVSTLELGDSALYLCASSLEGARGSYNSPLHFGNGTRLTVT.

The chain uses TRBV23-1 and TRBJ2-1; D might be TRBD1 (6 bases). TRBV23-1 falls under the ORF class, with uncertain function. Between the trimmed V and J ends, which lost 2 bases and 4 bases, there was a span of 18 bases. The CDR3 has 17 residues. The CDR3 reads CASSQPPGDRLYNEQFF. As DNA, the CDR3 is TGCGCCAGCAGTCAACCTCCAGGGGACCGATTATACAATGAGCAGTTCTTC.

The rearrangement uses TRBV28 and TRBJ2-7, with D possibly being TRBD2 (5 bases). This CDR3 has 14 residues. Germline assignment: CDR1 MDHEN and CDR2 SYDVKM. The V gene lost 10 bases and the J gene lost 3 bases, with 19 bases spanning the gap. The CDR3 spells CATLGRGHGYEQYF. In nucleotides, the CDR3 is TGTGCCACCCTAGGGAGAGGGCACGGCTACGAGCAGTACTTC. The full variable domain, with the rest looked up from reference TRBV28 and TRBJ2-7, is DVKVTQSSRYLVKRTGEKVFLECVQDMDHENMFWYRQDPGLGLRLIYFSYDVKMKEKGDIPEGYSVSREKKERFSLILESASTNQTSMYLCATLGRGHGYEQYFGPGTRLTVT.

The genes are TRBV6-6 and TRBJ2-3, with 7 bases lining up with TRBD2. The CDR3 is 13 residues long. V shed 6 bases, J shed 0 bases, and the junction held 0 bases outside the gene matches. Per germline, CDR1 MNHNY and CDR2 SVGAGI (reference sequence). This chain's CDR3 is CASRGGSTDTQYF. The CDR3 DNA follows: TGTGCCAGCAGGGGGGGGAGCACAGATACGCAGTATTTT.

The V and J genes are TRBV7-2 and TRBJ2-3; weak D call: TRBD2 (7 bases). Trimming removed 1 base from V and 2 bases from J, with 13 bases in between. This CDR3 spans 16 amino acids. Germline V gene data show CDR1 as SGHTA and CDR2 as FQGNSA. The CDR3 is CASSLDGGANTDTQYF. DNA for the CDR3: TGTGCCAGCAGCTTAGATGGGGGGGCCAACACAGATACGCAGTATTTT.

The chain uses TRBV4-3 and TRBJ1-6; no firm D call. V dropped 1 base and J dropped 14 bases, with 27 bases sitting between them. The CDR3 covers 18 residues. From germline, CDR1 is LGHNA and CDR2 YSLEER. This CDR3 is CASSQAAVQMNGGGTLHF. The DNA for the CDR3 is TGCGCCAGCAGCCAAGCGGCTGTGCAGATGAATGGTGGTGGAACCCTCCACTTT.

J is TRBJ2-1 and V is TRBV11-3, with 8 positions matching TRBD2. Germline loops: CDR1 SGHNT, CDR2 YENEEA. V shed 0 bases and J 5 bases; nucleotides not matched to a gene: 3. The CDR3 extends over 15 amino acids. DNA of the CDR3: TGTGCCAGCAGCTTAGAAGGACTAGCTAACAATGAGCAGTTCTTC. This codes for CASSLEGLANNEQFF.

The rearrangement uses TRBV20-1 and TRBJ2-1; no clear D. Germline V lookup: CDR1 DFQATT, CDR2 SNEGSKA (reference sequence). V was clipped by 2 bases and J by 5 bases, with 4 bases between them. The CDR3 sequence is 11 residues long. The CDR3 here is CSARLDNEQFF. The DNA for the CDR3 is TGCAGTGCTAGATTGGACAATGAGCAGTTCTTC.

This chain connects TRBV7-4 to TRBJ2-7; D perhaps matches TRBD1 (6 bases). Germline lookup yields CDR1 SGHVT and CDR2 SQSDAQ. The V and J ends lost 2 bases and 6 bases respectively, with 17 bases between them. The CDR3 has 15 amino acids. The CDR3 here is CASSLSDSFFCEQYF. For the CDR3, the DNA is TGTGCCAGCAGCTTATCGGACAGCTTCTTCTGCGAGCAGTACTTC.

The chain combines TRBV6-1 with TRBJ1-1, with D possibly TRBD1 on 5 matching bases. V was clipped by 5 bases and J by 3 bases, with 10 bases between them. Per the germline V gene, CDR1 is MNHNS and CDR2 is SASEGT. The length of the CDR3 is 13 residues. In DNA, the CDR3 is TGTGCCAGCAGTCCCCTGGGGGACACTGAAGCTTTCTTT. It codes for CASSPLGDTEAFF.

This sequence joins TRBV11-2 and TRBJ2-1, with D unclear. Trimming shortened V by 0 bases and J by 6 bases, and 12 bases separated the two germline ends. Germline V gives CDR1 SGHAT, CDR2 FQNNGV. CDR3 length: 15 amino acids. CDR3 nucleotides: TGTGCCAGCAGCTTAGACCCCCGGGCAATCAATGAGCAGTTCTTC. It codes for CASSLDPRAINEQFF.

The chain couples TRBV7-2 to TRBJ2-7; TRBD2 matches at 11 bases. CDR1 is SGHTA, CDR2 FQGNSA, per germline. CDR3 size: 16 residues. V shed 1 base, J shed 6 bases, and the junction held 8 bases outside the gene matches. For the CDR3, the DNA is TGTGCCAGCAGCTTAGTGGTAGCGGGGGGGTTTGGCGAGCAGTACTTC. It codes for CASSLVVAGGFGEQYF.

The rearrangement uses TRBV29-1 and TRBJ2-2, with D possibly TRBD2 on 6 matching bases. V lost 5 bases and J 2 bases, leaving 15 bases between the germline ends. Germline-derived CDR1 and CDR2 are SQVTM and ANQGSEA. The length of the CDR3 is 15 residues. The DNA of the CDR3 is TGCAGCGTTCGTATAGGCGGGGCCAACACCGGGGAGCTGTTTTTT. This gives the protein CSVRIGGANTGELFF.

This chain connects TRBV7-3 to TRBJ2-1; TRBD2 matches at 10 bases. This CDR3 region has 16 residues. Germline V gene lookup returns CDR1 SGHTA and CDR2 FQGTGA. V was pared by 5 bases and J by 0 bases, with 4 bases of the junction left unmatched. CDR3 nucleotides: TGTGCCAGCAGCCGGACTAGCGGTACCTCCTACAATGAGCAGTTCTTC. This translates into CASSRTSGTSYNEQFF.

The rearrangement links TRBV18 to TRBJ2-3, with a weak D call TRBD2 (6 bases). From germline, CDR1 is KGHSH and CDR2 LQKENI. Trimming removed 1 base at V and 3 bases at J, with 11 bases between. The CDR3 contains 15 residues. This CDR3 reads CASSPRRESTDTQYF. For the CDR3, the DNA is TGTGCCAGCTCACCACGGAGGGAGTCGACAGATACGCAGTATTTT.

This chain uses TRBV9 with TRBJ2-7; TRBD1 is a possible D gene (6 bases). The germline V and J ends were trimmed by 1 base and 4 bases, with 18 bases remaining between them. CDR3 length: 16 residues. Germline V gene lookup returns CDR1 SGDLS and CDR2 YYNGEE. CDR3 region: CASSVSHRTQGYEQYF. For the CDR3, the DNA is TGTGCCAGCAGCGTATCCCACAGGACCCAGGGGTACGAGCAGTACTTC.

DNA for the CDR3: TGTGCCAGCAGCCCCCTCAGCGGGAGAACAGATACGCAGTATTTT. Its translation is CASSPLSGRTDTQYF. The chain combines TRBV9 with TRBJ2-3; 8 positions match TRBD2. This CDR3 is built from 15 residues. Per the germline V gene, CDR1 is SGDLS and CDR2 is YYNGEE. The trim removed 4 bases at V and 3 bases at J, leaving 7 bases unmatched.

The DNA of the CDR3 is TGCGCCAGCAGCCAAGATCTTGCGACAGGGAAGTACTTC. Translated, it gives CASSQDLATGKYF. The chain links TRBV4-1 to TRBJ2-7; 7 nucleotides align to TRBD1. Germline V CDR1 and CDR2: MGHRA, YSYEKL. There are 13 residues in the CDR3. The trim removed 0 bases at V and 11 bases at J, leaving 7 bases unmatched.

V and J are TRBV7-8 and TRBJ2-1; 9 bases agree with TRBD1. The germline V gene has CDR1 SGHVS and CDR2 FQNEAQ. This CDR3 is 17 amino acids long. V dropped 5 bases and J dropped 2; count of bases not matched to a gene: 10. The CDR3 loop reads CASSGRDRVLTYNEQFF. In DNA form, the CDR3 reads TGTGCCAGCAGCGGTAGGGACAGGGTCCTTACCTACAATGAGCAGTTCTTC.

This chain links TRBV5-4 with TRBJ2-1; no firm D call. The CDR3 runs to 13 residues. With 3 bases removed from V and 0 bases from J, the gap between germline ends came to 4 bases. Looked up from germline, CDR1 is SGHNT and CDR2 is YYREEE (reference sequence). The CDR3 here is CASSSSSYNEQFF. The CDR3 DNA sequence: TGTGCCAGCAGCTCAAGCTCCTACAATGAGCAGTTCTTC.

V is TRBV19 and J is TRBJ2-3; 8 nucleotides line up with TRBD2. Trimming at V came to 2 bases and at J to 0 bases, leaving 7 bases not matched to a gene. CDR1 is LNHDA and CDR2 is SQIVND in the germline V gene (reference sequence). The CDR3 is made up of 17 amino acids. The DNA for the CDR3 is TGTGCCAGTAGTATACAGCGGGGGCCTTCTAGCACAGATACGCAGTATTTT. It encodes CASSIQRGPSSTDTQYF.

This chain uses TRBV29-1 with TRBJ1-3; no clear D. Germline values: CDR1 SQVTM, CDR2 ANQGSEA. The CDR3 length is 14 residues. V was trimmed by 6 bases and J by 2 bases, leaving 14 bases between them. CDR3 loop: CSVLSTETGNTIYF. The CDR3 coding sequence is TGCAGCGTCCTATCTACAGAGACTGGAAACACCATATATTTT.

The chain uses TRBV27 and TRBJ1-6; D is uncertain. Germline V gene data show CDR1 as MNHEY and CDR2 as SMNVEV (reference sequence). This CDR3 contains 15 residues. Trimming pared 8 bases from V and 5 bases from J, leaving 16 bases between. CDR3 in DNA: TGTGCCAGCCCCGCCACGGCCCCCGATAATTCACCCCTCCACTTT. This encodes CASPATAPDNSPLHF.

V is TRBV30 and J is TRBJ1-1, with a weak D call TRBD1 (5 bases). The V and J ends lost 3 bases and 5 bases respectively, with 16 bases between them. This CDR3 has 14 amino acids. Germline V lookup: CDR1 GTSNPN, CDR2 SVGIG (reference sequence). The CDR3 DNA is TGTGCCTGGAGCGCGGTGGGACGGGGGACTGAAGCTTTCTTT. Residues: CAWSAVGRGTEAFF.